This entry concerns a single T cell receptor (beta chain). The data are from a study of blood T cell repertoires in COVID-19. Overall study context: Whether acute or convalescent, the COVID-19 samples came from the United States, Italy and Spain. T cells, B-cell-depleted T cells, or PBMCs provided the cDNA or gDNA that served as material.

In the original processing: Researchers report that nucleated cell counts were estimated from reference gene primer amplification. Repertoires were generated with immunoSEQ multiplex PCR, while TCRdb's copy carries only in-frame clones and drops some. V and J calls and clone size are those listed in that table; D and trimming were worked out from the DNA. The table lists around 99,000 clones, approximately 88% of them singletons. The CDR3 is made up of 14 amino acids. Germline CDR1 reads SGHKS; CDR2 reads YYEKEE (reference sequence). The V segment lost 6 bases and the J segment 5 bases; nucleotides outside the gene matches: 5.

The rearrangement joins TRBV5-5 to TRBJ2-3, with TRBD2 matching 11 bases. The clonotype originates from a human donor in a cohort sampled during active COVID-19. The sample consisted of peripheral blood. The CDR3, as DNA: TGTGCCAGCACACCGGGACTAGCGGAAGATACGCAGTATTTT. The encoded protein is CASTPGLAEDTQYF. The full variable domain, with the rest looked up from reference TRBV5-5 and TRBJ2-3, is DAGVTQSPTHLIKTRGQQVTLRCSPISGHKSVSWYQQVLGQGPQFIFQYYEKEERGRGNFPDRFSARQFPNYSSELNVNALLLGDSALYLCASTPGLAEDTQYFGPGTRLTVL.